Described below is a single T cell receptor (beta chain) sequence and its context. The data derive from a study of blood T cell repertoires in COVID-19. Produced via immunoSEQ multiplex PCR; TCRdb's table is partial and in-frame only. The data contain roughly 250,000 clones, 70% to 85% of them singletons. There are 15 residues in the CDR3. This chain uses TRBV21-1 with TRBJ2-1; the D segment call TRBD1 is taken from the table without a DNA check. TRBV21-1 is a listed pseudogene. The sequenced material came from peripheral blood. This TCR derives from a woman over 75 with acute or convalescent COVID-19. This CDR3 reads CASSRRGQPYNEQFF. The CDR3 coding sequence is TGTGCCAGCAGCAGACGGGGACAGCCTTACAATGAGCAGTTCTTC.